This T cell receptor (beta chain) comes out of a study of cytomegalovirus exposure and HLA in healthy donors. Whole-study context: Falling in the Caucasian-associated ancestry cluster were about 83% of 350 to 400 genotyped donors. Regarding the study as a whole: Among TCR beta chains, those listed as cytomegalovirus-associated numbered approximately 150.

Use of 60 Vbeta and 13 Jbeta primers characterized the PCR. Only in-frame clones appear in the TCRdb table, and some are missing; sequencing was by immunoSEQ multiplex PCR. The repertoire holds some 150,000 clones, about 80% seen once, with approximately 2.1% in the top ten. Of note for this clone: What it binds is not known.

The sequence was obtained from a woman in her fifties or sixties in good health and CMV-seronegative. The sample consisted of PBMCs.

The CDR3 coding sequence is TGTGCCAGCAGCGTAACGGGGGTCTCCACCTACGAGCAGTACTTC. Protein product: CASSVTGVSTYEQYF. The chain joins TRBV9 to TRBJ2-7; possibly TRBD2 for D (6 bases). Trimming cost V 1 base and J 2 bases, with 13 bases left between them. The germline V gene encodes CDR1 SGDLS and CDR2 YYNGEE. The CDR3 totals 15 residues.